The 22 T cell receptor beta chains given below trace back to one sample, sequenced in a study of shared clonotypes between healthy human individuals. CD45RO negativity and positive selection for CCR7 defined naive CD8 cells, a population that excluded terminally differentiated effector memory CD45RA+ cells. Profiled with immunoSEQ multiplex PCR; TCRdb holds only in-frame clones, not every one. The table includes millions of clones, 85% to 95% detected once. The specimen was naive CD8+ T cells from PBMCs. The receptors come from a man younger than 35 in good health. Some clones in this sample may be carry-over from other donors' samples.

The chain recombines TRBV19 with TRBJ1-4; D is undetermined. This CDR3 region has 15 residues. Germline assignment: CDR1 LNHDA and CDR2 SQIVND (reference sequence). Deletions cut 0 bases from V and 7 bases from J, with 12 bases between. Written as DNA, the CDR3 is TGTGCCAGTAGTATAGAAGAGGCCCCGAGTGAAAAACTGTTTTTT. Translated, it gives CASSIEEAPSEKLFF.

The V and J genes are TRBV7-9 and TRBJ2-5; D might be TRBD2 (5 bases). V was cut by 3 bases and J by 3 bases, with 17 bases left in between. Germline values: CDR1 SEHNR, CDR2 FQNEAQ (reference sequence). This CDR3 comprises 16 residues. CDR3 protein: CASSFPIGEREETQYF. DNA of the CDR3: TGTGCCAGCAGCTTTCCGATCGGGGAACGAGAAGAGACCCAGTACTTC.

This chain links TRBV9 with TRBJ2-3; D is ambiguous. CDR3 length: 14 residues. The V gene lost 4 bases and the J gene lost 2 bases, with 11 bases spanning the gap. Germline V lookup: CDR1 SGDLS, CDR2 YYNGEE. The CDR3 here is CASSPYSYTDTQYF. CDR3 DNA: TGTGCCAGCAGCCCATACTCGTACACAGATACGCAGTATTTT.

The CDR3 here is CASSEVTQGVFTGELFF. CDR3 nucleotide sequence: TGTGCCAGCAGTGAAGTGACTCAGGGGGTGTTCACCGGGGAGCTGTTTTTT. This chain links TRBV6-1 with TRBJ2-2; 7 nucleotides match TRBD1. The germline CDR1 and CDR2 sequences are MNHNS and SASEGT. CDR3 size: 17 residues. V lost 1 base and J lost 4; bases outside the gene matches: 9.

The V call is TRBV27, the J call TRBJ2-1; TRBD2 matches at 13 bases. This CDR3 has 18 amino acids. V trimming: 6 bases; J trimming: 0 bases; junction bases outside the gene matches: 8. Germline V CDR1 and CDR2: MNHEY, SMNVEV (reference sequence). The CDR3 loop is CASSPLGLAGLSYNEQFF. For the CDR3, the DNA is TGTGCCAGCAGCCCCCTGGGACTAGCGGGACTCTCCTACAATGAGCAGTTCTTC.

This chain links TRBV12-2 with TRBJ1-5; the table gives TRBD1 as D, unverified against the DNA. TRBV12-2 is a pseudogene locus. This CDR3 is 17 amino acids long. This CDR3 reads CASRLATHDSDNQPQHF. DNA for the CDR3: TGTGCAAGTCGCTTAGCAACCCACGACAGCGACAATCAGCCCCAGCATTTT.

The chain joins TRBV28 to TRBJ2-7; 9 bases fit TRBD1. The CDR3 runs 14 residues. Germline V lookup: CDR1 MDHEN, CDR2 SYDVKM. With 4 bases clipped from V and 4 bases from J, the junction kept 5 bases outside the gene matches. The CDR3 bases are TGTGCCAGCAGTTCGGGACAGGGTTGGTACGAGCAGTACTTC. The encoded protein is CASSSGQGWYEQYF. Variable domain in full (rest from reference TRBV28 and TRBJ2-7): DVKVTQSSRYLVKRTGEKVFLECVQDMDHENMFWYRQDPGLGLRLIYFSYDVKMKEKGDIPEGYSVSREKKERFSLILESASTNQTSMYLCASSSGQGWYEQYFGPGTRLTVT.

The chain couples TRBV10-3 to TRBJ2-7, with D possibly matching TRBD1 (6 bases). The germline gives CDR1 ENHRY, CDR2 SYGVKD. V shed 2 bases and J shed 5 bases, with 10 bases lying between them. This CDR3 contains 13 residues. The CDR3: CAISENREHEQYF. The CDR3 region has the DNA TGTGCCATCAGTGAGAACAGGGAACACGAGCAGTACTTC.

The CDR3 DNA is TGTGCCACCAGTGGCAGAACCACAGATACGCAGTATTTT. Protein product: CATSGRTTDTQYF. This chain uses TRBV11-2 with TRBJ2-3; D call uncertain. Germline lookup yields CDR1 SGHAT and CDR2 FQNNGV. The CDR3 sequence is 13 residues long. Trimming cost V 10 bases and J 2 bases, with 13 bases left between them.

This clone was picked up one time. The CDR3 spells CASSRPRDTINYGYTF. CDR3 bases: TGTGCCAGCAGTCGCCCCCGGGACACAATTAACTATGGCTACACCTTC. The chain is built from TRBV28 and TRBJ1-2, with a weak D call TRBD1 (6 bases). Looked up from germline, CDR1 is MDHEN and CDR2 is SYDVKM. Trimming took off 5 bases at V and 1 base at J, with 17 bases between the two ends. This CDR3 region has 16 residues.

V and J are TRBV19 and TRBJ1-1; D is uncertain. CDR1 and CDR2 from the germline V gene are LNHDA and SQIVND (reference sequence). Trimming took 9 bases from V and 0 from J, leaving 14 bases between them. This CDR3 is built from 14 residues. CDR3 amino acids: CARIPPAVNTEAFF. The CDR3 DNA follows: TGTGCCAGAATCCCACCTGCGGTGAACACTGAAGCTTTCTTT.

This chain connects TRBV15 to TRBJ1-5; possible D gene TRBD1, 6 bases. CDR3 length: 21 amino acids. CDR1 and CDR2 (germline): LNHNV, YYDKDF (reference sequence). Deletions cut 5 bases from V and 2 bases from J, with 31 bases between. CDR3 in amino acids: CATSPEVGKGDMIRGNQPQHF. CDR3 nucleotide sequence: TGTGCCACCAGCCCAGAAGTTGGGAAGGGGGATATGATAAGAGGCAATCAGCCCCAGCATTTT.

The chain has TRBV5-6 and TRBJ2-2, with D perhaps assigned TRBD1 or TRBD2 (5 bases each). V lost 1 base and J 1 base, leaving 14 bases between the germline ends. The germline V gene encodes CDR1 SGHDT and CDR2 YYEEEE. This CDR3 region has 17 residues. The chain's CDR3 is CASSLRPGTLNTGELFF. CDR3 nucleotide sequence: TGTGCCAGCAGCTTGCGCCCAGGGACCTTGAACACCGGGGAGCTGTTTTTT.

CDR3: CASSVNGLAGNEQFF. In nucleotides, the CDR3 is TGTGCCAGCAGCGTAAATGGACTAGCGGGCAATGAGCAGTTCTTC. This chain uses TRBV9 with TRBJ2-1; 11 bases agree with TRBD2. Germline loops: CDR1 SGDLS, CDR2 YYNGEE. The CDR3 is 15 amino acids. The ends lost 1 base at V and 6 bases at J; junction bases unmatched: 3.

This sequence joins TRBV5-6 and TRBJ2-7; tentatively, D is TRBD1 (5 bases). The germline CDR1 and CDR2 sequences are SGHDT and YYEEEE. Trimming took off 0 bases at V and 2 bases at J, with 9 bases between the two ends. This CDR3 contains 14 residues. The CDR3 DNA is TGTGCCAGCAGCTTGGAGGTGACAGCCTACGAGCAGTACTTC. Translation: CASSLEVTAYEQYF. Supplemented by reference TRBV5-6 and TRBJ2-7, the full variable domain reads DAGVTQSPTHLIKTRGQQVTLRCSPKSGHDTVSWYQQALGQGPQFIFQYYEEEERQRGNFPDRFSGHQFPNYSSELNVNALLLGDSALYLCASSLEVTAYEQYFGPGTRLTVT.

The V gene is TRBV5-6, the J gene TRBJ2-4, with TRBD2 matching 11 bases. The germline gives CDR1 SGHDT, CDR2 YYEEEE. CDR3 length equals 19 residues. Trimming at V came to 2 bases and at J to 0 bases, leaving 10 bases not matched to a gene. CDR3 sequence: CASSFRNQGLAGAKNIQYF. The CDR3 DNA sequence: TGTGCCAGCAGCTTCCGAAACCAAGGACTAGCGGGAGCCAAAAACATTCAGTACTTC.

The chain carries TRBV29-1 and TRBJ1-1; the D gene is possibly TRBD1 (5 bases). Germline V gene sequence: CDR1 SQVTM, CDR2 ANQGSEA. V was clipped by 3 bases and J by 7 bases, with 12 bases between them. The CDR3 totals 12 residues. The CDR3 is CSVDSGGVEAFF. CDR3 in DNA: TGCAGCGTTGATTCGGGGGGGGTTGAAGCTTTCTTT.

As regards this clone: The same CDR3 can be traced to other DNA sequences in this sample. CDR3 protein: CASSQVGNEQFF. The CDR3 region has the DNA TGCGCCAGCAGCCAAGTAGGTAATGAGCAGTTCTTC. The J gene is TRBJ2-1, the V gene TRBV4-1; D is undetermined. Trimming cost V 1 base and J 7 bases, with 5 bases left between them. This CDR3 contains 12 residues. Germline V lookup: CDR1 MGHRA, CDR2 YSYEKL.

The rearrangement links TRBV4-1 to TRBJ1-2, with 7 bases identical to TRBD1. CDR3 size: 14 residues. After removal of 1 base from V and 8 bases from J, the junction contained 7 bases not matched to a gene. CDR1 is MGHRA, CDR2 YSYEKL, per germline. CDR3 protein: CASSQGQGGSGYTF. CDR3 DNA: TGCGCCAGCAGCCAAGGACAGGGAGGGTCGGGCTACACCTTC.

The rearrangement uses TRBV27 and TRBJ2-3, with 8 bases that match TRBD2. The V gene end was trimmed by 5 bases and the J gene end by 4 bases; junction bases not matched to a gene: 5. Germline loops: CDR1 MNHEY, CDR2 SMNVEV (reference sequence). The CDR3 has 14 residues. The CDR3, as DNA: TGTGCCAGCAGTCCAGCGGGAGCCCCAGATACGCAGTATTTT. This gives the protein CASSPAGAPDTQYF.

This sequence joins TRBV11-2 and TRBJ2-3, with D maybe TRBD2 (6 bases). V was shortened by 1 base and J by 0 bases, with 11 bases between the two germline ends. In germline, CDR1 is SGHAT, CDR2 FQNNGV. The CDR3 consists of 16 residues. CDR3 nucleotide sequence: TGTGCCAGCAGCTTAGTGTGGGGGACTAGCACAGATACGCAGTATTTT. It is translated as CASSLVWGTSTDTQYF.

This clone has a handful of counts. V usage is TRBV19 and J usage is TRBJ1-1, with D uncertain. The CDR3 is 15 amino acids. Germline V gene sequence: CDR1 LNHDA, CDR2 SQIVND (reference sequence). V lost 2 bases and J 3 bases, leaving 13 bases between the germline ends. Here the CDR3 DNA reads TGTGCCAGTAGTATAAACGGGGTCCTGGACACTGAAGCTTTCTTT. Protein sequence: CASSINGVLDTEAFF.